The clone carrying this TCR beta chain has more than one count but fewer than ten. Antigen: not known. This record comes from a study of beta chain features in type 1 diabetes. As for the study in general: Across every sample, 107,917,701 sorted cells were examined in total.

Per germline, CDR1 MNHEY and CDR2 SVGAGI. Trimming shortened V by 6 bases and J by 2 bases, and 8 bases separated the two germline ends. The CDR3 contains 14 residues. Regarding the study as a whole: Moderate but significant shortening of TCRB CDR3s was recorded in all four CD4+ subsets from Type 1 diabetes patients.

Since all of the isolated RNA was reverse transcribed, expressed TCRB transcripts were what got sequenced. Naive, central memory and regulatory T cell samples came to a mean of roughly 4 million reads. Clones were read by immunoSEQ multiplex PCR, and TCRdb kept only the in-frame ones, dropping some. The top ten hold 0.022% of the sample, which has roughly 730,000 clones, around an eighth seen once. The TCR comes from a man younger than 35 with type 1 diabetes. Sequenced sample: naive CD4+ T cells from blood. The J gene is TRBJ2-6, the V gene TRBV6-5; D unresolved. CDR3: CASRPVPGANVLTF. The CDR3 nucleotides are TGTGCCAGCAGGCCTGTTCCTGGGGCCAACGTCCTGACTTTC.